The present entry profiles one TCR beta chain with its context. This CDR3 comprises 19 residues. Germline V gene data show CDR1 as SGHTA and CDR2 as FQGTGA. Trimming at V came to 8 bases and at J to 1 base, leaving 20 bases not matched to a gene. TCRdb re-called the PCR reads with MiXCR, one entry per CDR3 protein. The data hold about 97,000 distinct CDR3 sequences, with about a third observed a single time. The data belong to a study of molecular identifiers for immune sequencing clone quantification. About the research overall: Replicates partitioned RNA from roughly 20,000 or 100,000 naive CD8 cells into five parts, sequencing four.

Naive CD8 T cells were sorted as CD8+CD4-CCR7+CD45RA+. The receptor was derived from a human donor in good health. Some libraries in this study had Jurkat cell RNA spiked in. Sample: naive CD8+ T cells from blood, with Jurkat cell RNA spiked in. The subset here: FACS-sorted CD8+CD4-CCR7+CD45RA+ naive T cells. The chain is built from TRBV7-3 and TRBJ2-1; 7 bases are shared with TRBD2. The CDR3 region has the DNA TGTGCCAGCTGCCAGGAAGGACTAGTCTCAAAGAGGTCCTACAATGAGCAGTTCTTC. The encoded protein is CASCQEGLVSKRSYNEQFF. Using reference TRBV7-3 and TRBJ2-1 for the parts outside the CDR3, the full variable domain is GAGVSQTPSNKVTEKGKYVELRCDPISGHTALYWYRQSLGQGPEFLIYFQGTGAADDSGLPNDRFFAVRPEGSVSTLKIQRTERGDSAVYLCASCQEGLVSKRSYNEQFFGPGTRLTVL.